The rows below give T cell receptor beta chains drawn from one sample of a study of T cell changes during pregnancy in multiple sclerosis. The repertoire was sequenced with immunoSEQ multiplex PCR; TCRdb's copy has only in-frame clones and lacks some. The sample shows approximately 63,000 clones, roughly 92% of them seen only once. This specimen was peripheral blood, taken in the third trimester of pregnancy. The receptors derive from a female donor in good health, enrolled as a control in a pregnancy study. CDR3s include the opening cysteine and the closing phenylalanine or tryptophan. D genes are given only for firm matches.

D,length,V,J,DNA,CDR3
TRBD1,14,TRBV10-3,TRBJ1-2,TGTGCCAGCGAGGGACAGGGGGTTTACTATGGCTACACCTTC,CASEGQGVYYGYTF
-,14,TRBV2,TRBJ1-5,TGTGCCAGCAGTGAGAGGCAGGGAGGACAGCCCCAGCATTTT,CASSERQGGQPQHF
TRBD1,15,TRBV5-5,TRBJ1-2,TGTGCCAGCAGCTTGGGGACAGGGATTAACTATGGCTACACCTTC,CASSLGTGINYGYTF
TRBD1,16,TRBV30,TRBJ2-7,TGTGCCTGGAGAGGACAGGGGGGGGAATTTCCCTACGAGCAGTACTTC,CAWRGQGGEFPYEQYF
-,12,TRBV19,TRBJ1-2,TGTGCCAGCACCACAGGGATCTATGGCTACACCTTC,CASTTGIYGYTF
-,14,TRBV19,TRBJ1-2,TGTGCCAGTAGTTCTACCGGGGTGGGCTATGGCTACACCTTC,CASSSTGVGYGYTF
-,14,TRBV18,TRBJ1-5,TGTGCCAGCTCACCACCGGGAGCGAATCAGCCCCAGCATTTT,CASSPPGANQPQHF
-,15,TRBV9,TRBJ2-7,TGTGCCAGCAGCGTAGAGGGGTTTCGGGTCCAGAAACAGTACTTC,CASSVEGFRVQKQYF
TRBD1,15,TRBV11-2,TRBJ2-5,TGTGCCAGCAGCTTAGAGCCGGGACAGGGTGGGACCCAGTACTTC,CASSLEPGQGGTQYF
TRBD2,16,TRBV7-2,TRBJ2-5,TGTGCCAGCAGCCATGGACTAGCGGGGTTCAACGGGGCCCAGTACTTC,CASSHGLAGFNGAQYF
-,16,TRBV13,TRBJ2-2,TGTGCCAGCAGCCAAAATCCGGGTATCTGGCGCGGGGAGCTGTTTTTT,CASSQNPGIWRGELFF
-,18,TRBV5-5,TRBJ2-6,TGTGCCAGCAGCCGACTGGCGACGGGTAACTCTGGGGCCAACGTCCTGACTTTC,CASSRLATGNSGANVLTF
TRBD1,14,TRBV5-6,TRBJ2-7,TGTGCCAGCAGCCCGGGACAGGGGGTCTACGAGCAGTACTTC,CASSPGQGVYEQYF
-,19,TRBV27,TRBJ2-1,TGTGCCAGCAGTACTTACAGGGGAGTCAGCGGGTTCTCCTACAATGAGCAGTTCTTC,CASSTYRGVSGFSYNEQFF
TRBD1,20,TRBV27,TRBJ2-6,TGTGCCAGCAGTCCAGTCCCCCCGGGACAGGGCCTCTCTGGGGCCAACGTCCTGACTTTC,CASSPVPPGQGLSGANVLTF
-,15,TRBV5-5,TRBJ2-5,TGTGCCAGCAGCCCCCGCTGGGACACCGAAGAGACCCAGTACTTC,CASSPRWDTEETQYF
TRBD1,14,TRBV7-3,TRBJ2-1,TGTGCCAGCGCCGGACAGGGGGCCTACAATGAGCAGTTCTTC,CASAGQGAYNEQFF
TRBD1,17,TRBV2,TRBJ2-4,TGTGCCAGCAGAGAAGAGAGGACAGGGGGTTATGGAGACATTCAGTACTTC,CASREERTGGYGDIQYF
-,15,TRBV7-9,TRBJ2-3,TGTGCCAGCAGCATTGGGACAACTAGCACAGATACGCAGTATTTT,CASSIGTTSTDTQYF
TRBD2,15,TRBV28,TRBJ2-5,TGTGCCAGCAGTTTTCCCCGCGGGAGTGGGGAGACCCAGTACTTC,CASSFPRGSGETQYF
-,13,TRBV4-3,TRBJ2-2,TGCGCCAGCAGTTTCGGGAACACCGGGGAGCTGTTTTTT,CASSFGNTGELFF
-,14,TRBV7-2,TRBJ1-5,TGTGCCAGCAGCTTAGACTCAACGAGTCAGCCCCAGCATTTT,CASSLDSTSQPQHF
TRBD2,16,TRBV13,TRBJ2-1,TGTGCCAGCGGGGGGCCGGGACTAGCGTTTTACAATGAGCAGTTCTTC,CASGGPGLAFYNEQFF
TRBD1,16,TRBV30,TRBJ1-1,TGTGCCTGGACCAAAGCCGGGACAGGGTTTTTCGCTGAAGCTTTCTTT,CAWTKAGTGFFAEAFF